The rows below give T cell receptor beta chains drawn from one sample of a study of T-cell reconstitution after alpha-beta-depleted transplantation in children. TCRdb re-derived calls from the PCR reads in MiXCR, one entry per CDR3 protein. The sample contains over 550,000 distinct CDR3 sequences, roughly 10% of which appear only once. Source: PBMCs from the stem cell graft donor, taken from the stem cell graft. The receptor source for this set is a human donor who donated a stem cell graft to a child with acute myeloid leukemia. The CDR3 runs from the conserved cysteine through the conserved F or W. D genes are given only for firm matches. For some rows the clone size is stated as once, few or many, or as a class when expanded; others skip it.

clone size	J gene	V gene	D gene	CDR3 DNA	CDR3 protein
many	TRBJ1-1	TRBV29-1	NA	TGCAGCGCCAGTCGGGGTCACACTGAAGCTTTCTTT	CSASRGHTEAFF
NA	TRBJ2-7	TRBV6-2/TRBV6-3	NA	TGTGCCAGCAGTTCAAATATCGGGACTGAAGAGCAGTACTTC	CASSSNIGTEEQYF
many	TRBJ2-2	TRBV12-3/TRBV12-4	TRBD2	TGTGCCGCCGGGGGGGTTCGGCGTTCCGGGGAGCTGTTTTTT	CAAGGVRRSGELFF
few	TRBJ1-5	TRBV12-3/TRBV12-4	NA	TGTGCCAGCAGCCGGGACCGGGGGGGCCCTCAGCCCCAGCATTTT	CASSRDRGGPQPQHF
few	TRBJ1-2	TRBV20-1	TRBD1	TGCAGTGCTAGAGATCCTGGGACAGGGACTGGCTACACCTTC	CSARDPGTGTGYTF
many	TRBJ2-7	TRBV6-2/TRBV6-3	NA	TGTGCCAGCAGTGCTCGGGACGAGCAGTACTTC	CASSARDEQYF
NA	TRBJ1-1	TRBV7-9	NA	TGTGCCAGCAGCACCGCGGGACACCCGAACACTGAAGCTTTCTTT	CASSTAGHPNTEAFF
many	TRBJ2-4	TRBV28	TRBD1	TGTGCCAGCAGTTTATTGGACGCGGGACAGGGGAATCAGTACTTC	CASSLLDAGQGNQYF
few	TRBJ2-2	TRBV6-2/TRBV6-3	NA	TGTGCCAACCATACCCACACCGGGGAGCTGTTTTTT	CANHTHTGELFF
few	TRBJ2-2	TRBV12-3/TRBV12-4	TRBD1	TGTGCCAGCAGTTCGGTAGGGGGCGCGGGCGGGGAGCTGTTTTTT	CASSSVGGAGGELFF
few	TRBJ1-3	TRBV12-3/TRBV12-4	NA	TGTGCCAGCAGTTTGGGGGTGAGCTCTGGAAACACCATATATTTT	CASSLGVSSGNTIYF
NA	TRBJ2-1	TRBV12-5	NA	TGTGCTAGTGGTTTGGTACCAGGGTTAGTAAATGAGCAGTTCTTC	CASGLVPGLVNEQFF
many	TRBJ2-1	TRBV11-3	NA	TGTGCCAGCAGCTTAGAGAGAGCCTACAATGAGCAGTTCTTC	CASSLERAYNEQFF
few	TRBJ2-1	TRBV20-1	TRBD2	TGCAGTGGAGGCCGACTAGCGGGAGCTGAGCAGTTCTTC	CSGGRLAGAEQFF
many	TRBJ2-1	TRBV5-1	TRBD2	TGCGCCAGCAAACTAGCGGGAGGCTCTTACAATGAGCAGTTCTTC	CASKLAGGSYNEQFF